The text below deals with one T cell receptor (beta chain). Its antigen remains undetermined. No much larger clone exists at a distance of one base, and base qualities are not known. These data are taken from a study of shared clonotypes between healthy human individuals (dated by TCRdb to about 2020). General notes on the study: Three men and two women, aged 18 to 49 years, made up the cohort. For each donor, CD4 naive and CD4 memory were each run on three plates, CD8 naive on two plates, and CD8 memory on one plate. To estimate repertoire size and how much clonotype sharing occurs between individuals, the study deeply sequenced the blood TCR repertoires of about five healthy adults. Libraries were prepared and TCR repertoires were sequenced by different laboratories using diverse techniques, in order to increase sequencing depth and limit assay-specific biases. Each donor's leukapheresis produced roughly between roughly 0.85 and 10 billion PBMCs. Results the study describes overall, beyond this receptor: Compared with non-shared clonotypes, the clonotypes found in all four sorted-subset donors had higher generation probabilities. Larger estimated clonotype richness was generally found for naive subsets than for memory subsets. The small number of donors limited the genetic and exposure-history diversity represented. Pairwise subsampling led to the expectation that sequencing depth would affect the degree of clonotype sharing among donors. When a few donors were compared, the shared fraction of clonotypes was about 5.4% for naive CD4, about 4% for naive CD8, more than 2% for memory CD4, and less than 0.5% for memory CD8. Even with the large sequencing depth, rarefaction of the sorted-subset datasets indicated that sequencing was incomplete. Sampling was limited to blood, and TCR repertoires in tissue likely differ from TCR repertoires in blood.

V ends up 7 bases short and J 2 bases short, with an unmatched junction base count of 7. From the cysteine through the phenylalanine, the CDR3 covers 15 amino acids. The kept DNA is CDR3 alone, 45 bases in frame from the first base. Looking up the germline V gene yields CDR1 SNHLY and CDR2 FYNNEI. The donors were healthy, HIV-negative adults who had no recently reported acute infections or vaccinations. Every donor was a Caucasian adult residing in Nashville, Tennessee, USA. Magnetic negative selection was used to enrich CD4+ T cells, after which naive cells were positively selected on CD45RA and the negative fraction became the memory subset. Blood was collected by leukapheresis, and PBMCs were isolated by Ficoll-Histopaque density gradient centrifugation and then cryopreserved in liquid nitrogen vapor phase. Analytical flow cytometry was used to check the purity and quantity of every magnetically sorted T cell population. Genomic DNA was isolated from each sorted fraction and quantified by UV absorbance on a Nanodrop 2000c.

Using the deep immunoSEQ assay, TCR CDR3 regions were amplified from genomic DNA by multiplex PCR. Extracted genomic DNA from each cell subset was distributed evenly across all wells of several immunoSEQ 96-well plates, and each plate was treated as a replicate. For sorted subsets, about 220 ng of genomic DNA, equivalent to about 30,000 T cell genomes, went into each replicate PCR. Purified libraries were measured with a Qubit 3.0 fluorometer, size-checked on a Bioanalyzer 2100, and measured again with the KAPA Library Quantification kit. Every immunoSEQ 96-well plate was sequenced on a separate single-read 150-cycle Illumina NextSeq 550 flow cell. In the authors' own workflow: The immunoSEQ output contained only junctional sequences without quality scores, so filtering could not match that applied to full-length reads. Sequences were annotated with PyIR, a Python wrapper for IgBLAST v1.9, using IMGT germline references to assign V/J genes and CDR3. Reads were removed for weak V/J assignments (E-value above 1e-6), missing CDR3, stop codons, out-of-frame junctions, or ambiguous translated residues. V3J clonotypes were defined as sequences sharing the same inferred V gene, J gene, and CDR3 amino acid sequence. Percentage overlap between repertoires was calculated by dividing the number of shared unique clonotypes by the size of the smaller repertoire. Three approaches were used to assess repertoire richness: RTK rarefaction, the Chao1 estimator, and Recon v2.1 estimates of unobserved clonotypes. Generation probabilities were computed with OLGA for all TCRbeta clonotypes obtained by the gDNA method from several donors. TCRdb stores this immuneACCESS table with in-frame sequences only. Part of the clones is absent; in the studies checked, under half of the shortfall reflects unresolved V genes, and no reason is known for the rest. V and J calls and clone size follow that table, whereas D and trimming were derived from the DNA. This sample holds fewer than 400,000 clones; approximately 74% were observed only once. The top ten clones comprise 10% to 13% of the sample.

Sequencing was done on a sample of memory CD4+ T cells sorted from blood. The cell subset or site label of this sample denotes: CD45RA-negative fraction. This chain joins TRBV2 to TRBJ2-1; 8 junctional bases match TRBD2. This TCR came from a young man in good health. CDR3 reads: CASTGFSGTYNEQFF. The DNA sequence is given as TGTGCCAGCACAGGGTTTAGCGGGACCTACAATGAGCAGTTCTTC.